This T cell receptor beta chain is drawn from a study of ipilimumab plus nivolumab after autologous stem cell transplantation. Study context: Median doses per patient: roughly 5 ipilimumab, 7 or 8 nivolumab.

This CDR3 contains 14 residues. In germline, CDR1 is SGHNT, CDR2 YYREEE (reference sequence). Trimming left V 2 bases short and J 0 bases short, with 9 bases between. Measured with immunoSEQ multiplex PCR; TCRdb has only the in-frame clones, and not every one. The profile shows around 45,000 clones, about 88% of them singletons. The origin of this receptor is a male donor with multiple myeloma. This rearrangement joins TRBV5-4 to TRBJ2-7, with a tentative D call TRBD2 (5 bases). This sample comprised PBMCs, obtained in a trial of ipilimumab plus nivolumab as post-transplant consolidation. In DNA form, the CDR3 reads TGTGCCAGCAGCTTAGAAGCGGACTCCTACGAGCAGTACTTC. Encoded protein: CASSLEADSYEQYF.